Below are 13 T cell receptor beta chains sequenced from a single sample in a study of cytomegalovirus exposure and HLA in healthy donors. Both 60 Vbeta primers and 13 Jbeta primers went into the PCR. Data came from immunoSEQ multiplex PCR; TCRdb stores just in-frame clones and leaves some out. Of about 200,000 clones in the sample, roughly 76% were seen once. The sequenced material came from PBMCs. The receptors stem from a woman aged 25 to 45 in good health and CMV-seropositive.

Only a few counts were recorded for this clone. The chain couples TRBV5-4 to TRBJ1-1; D not certain. The CDR3 extends over 15 amino acids. Germline CDR1 and CDR2: SGHNT and YYREEE (reference sequence). The V gene lost 0 bases and the J gene lost 0 bases, with 9 bases spanning the gap. Here the CDR3 reads CASSLAAEMNTEAFF. CDR3 bases: TGTGCCAGCAGCTTGGCGGCGGAAATGAACACTGAAGCTTTCTTT.

The chain carries TRBV7-3 and TRBJ2-1, with 10 nucleotides matching TRBD2. The CDR3 is 14 amino acids. The V gene end was trimmed by 8 bases and the J gene end by 8 bases; junction bases not matched to a gene: 9. Germline V CDR1 and CDR2: SGHTA, FQGTGA. The CDR3 DNA follows: TGTGCCAGCTCAAGCGGGAGGGCGTATGATGAGCAGTTCTTC. Protein sequence: CASSSGRAYDEQFF.

This sequence joins TRBV4-1 and TRBJ2-3; D not certain. Deletions cut 5 bases from V and 3 bases from J, with 12 bases between. The length of the CDR3 is 14 residues. Germline CDR1 reads MGHRA; CDR2 reads YSYEKL. The CDR3 sequence: CASSARSRTDTQYF. The CDR3 DNA is TGCGCCAGCAGCGCCCGATCTAGAACAGATACGCAGTATTTT.

The chain combines TRBV4-2 with TRBJ1-4; D unresolved. V was shortened by 0 bases and J by 8 bases, with 7 bases between the two germline ends. The germline gives CDR1 LGHNA, CDR2 YNFKEQ. The CDR3 has 13 amino acids. The CDR3 protein is CASSQESGEKLFF. The CDR3 bases are TGTGCCAGCAGCCAAGAATCTGGCGAAAAACTGTTTTTT.

Regarding this clone: The DNA is left out, because the CDR3 cannot be placed on it with certainty; the CDR3 is given as TCRdb lists it. The CDR3 region is CASSLFGGGAEYF. The V and J genes are TRBV28 and TRBJ2-3; the DNA was not used to check the table's D call, TRBD2. The CDR3 adds up to 13 amino acids, both ends counted. Germline lookup yields CDR1 MDHEN and CDR2 SYDVKM.

The chain carries TRBV28 and TRBJ1-2; D unresolved. Germline CDR1 and CDR2: MDHEN and SYDVKM. The CDR3 is 12 residues long. Deletions cut 3 bases from V and 8 bases from J, with 10 bases between. The CDR3, as DNA: TGTGCCAGCAGTTTGGGCGTTGGAGGCTACACCTTC. It yields the protein CASSLGVGGYTF.

This clone has just one count. The V and J genes are TRBV7-2 and TRBJ2-5; the match to TRBD2 covers 12 bases. The germline V gene has CDR1 SGHTA and CDR2 FQGNSA. V was clipped by 10 bases and J by 4 bases; unmatched bases: 10. The CDR3 is 15 residues long. The CDR3 sequence is CATLAGGLAGETQYF. The CDR3 nucleotides are TGTGCCACCCTGGCCGGGGGACTAGCGGGAGAGACCCAGTACTTC.

This clone was detected only once. The chain couples TRBV5-4 to TRBJ1-6; 9 bases agree with TRBD1. Germline CDR1 and CDR2: SGHNT and YYREEE (reference sequence). This CDR3 region has 15 residues. The V segment lost 0 bases and the J segment 6 bases; nucleotides outside the gene matches: 1. CDR3 region: CASSLGQGVNSPLHF. DNA for the CDR3: TGTGCCAGCAGCTTGGGACAGGGGGTTAATTCACCCCTCCACTTT.

V is TRBV7-2 and J is TRBJ1-2; 7 nucleotides line up with TRBD1. The ends lost 0 bases at V and 5 bases at J; junction bases unmatched: 18. Germline values: CDR1 SGHTA, CDR2 FQGNSA. CDR3 size: 19 residues. The CDR3 region is CASSLAPFRQAGTDYGYTF. CDR3 nucleotides: TGTGCCAGCAGCTTAGCGCCGTTTAGACAAGCCGGGACAGATTATGGCTACACCTTC.

Written as DNA, the CDR3 is TGTGCCATCGAAAGCGGGAGGACGAATGAGCAGTTCTTC. Translating gives CAIESGRTNEQFF. The rearrangement uses TRBV10-3 and TRBJ2-1, with 9 positions matching TRBD2. This CDR3 contains 13 residues. The germline V gene encodes CDR1 ENHRY and CDR2 SYGVKD. Trimming at V came to 8 bases and at J to 7 bases, leaving 6 bases not matched to a gene.

The CDR3 protein is CASRLVGGGEKLFF. The CDR3 nucleotides read TGTGCCAGCCGACTGGTCGGGGGTGGGGAAAAACTGTTTTTT. The chain combines TRBV28 with TRBJ1-4, with D possibly TRBD1 on 5 matching bases. Trimming left V 8 bases short and J 8 bases short, with 18 bases between. CDR3 size: 14 residues. CDR1 is MDHEN and CDR2 is SYDVKM in the germline V gene.

The chain has TRBV2 and TRBJ2-1; 9 bases line up with TRBD1. J lost 8 bases, V lost 5 bases, and 16 bases had no gene match. The germline gives CDR1 SNHLY, CDR2 FYNNEI. The CDR3 runs 17 residues. The DNA of the CDR3 is TGTGCCAGCAGTCCTATTTGGGTGGGACAGGGTATACATGAGCAGTTCTTC. This codes for CASSPIWVGQGIHEQFF.

The genes are TRBV30 and TRBJ1-1; 8 bases map to TRBD1. The CDR3 is 13 residues long. Looked up from germline, CDR1 is GTSNPN and CDR2 is SVGIG (reference sequence). J was trimmed by 3 bases and V by 6 bases; bases with no gene match: 6. DNA of the CDR3: TGTGCCTGCGACGGACAGGGCTACACTGAAGCTTTCTTT. It yields the protein CACDGQGYTEAFF. Variable domain in full (rest from reference TRBV30 and TRBJ1-1): SQTIHQWPATLVQPVGSPLSLECTVEGTSNPNLYWYRQAAGRGLQLLFYSVGIGQISSEVPQNLSASRPQDRQFILSSKKLLLSDSGFYLCACDGQGYTEAFFGQGTRLTVV.